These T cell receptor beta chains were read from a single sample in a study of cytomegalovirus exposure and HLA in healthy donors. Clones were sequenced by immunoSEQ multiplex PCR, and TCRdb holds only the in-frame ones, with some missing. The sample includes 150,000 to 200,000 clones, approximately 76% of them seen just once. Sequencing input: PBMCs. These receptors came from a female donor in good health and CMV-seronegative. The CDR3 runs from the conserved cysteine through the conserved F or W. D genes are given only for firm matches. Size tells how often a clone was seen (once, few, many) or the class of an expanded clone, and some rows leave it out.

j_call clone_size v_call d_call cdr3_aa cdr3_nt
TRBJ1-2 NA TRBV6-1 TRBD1 CASSELGQGDGYTF TGTGCCAGCAGTGAACTCGGACAGGGCGATGGCTACACCTTC
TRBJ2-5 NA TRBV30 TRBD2 CAWSGSGASGAFGGTQYF TGTGCCTGGAGTGGCTCAGGGGCTAGCGGGGCCTTTGGTGGGACCCAGTACTTC
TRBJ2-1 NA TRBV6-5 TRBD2 CASRQGLAYNEQFF TGTGCCAGCAGACAGGGACTAGCTTACAATGAGCAGTTCTTC
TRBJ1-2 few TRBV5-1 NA CASSLVPGAGGYTF TGCGCCAGCAGCTTGGTTCCAGGGGCGGGCGGCTACACCTTC
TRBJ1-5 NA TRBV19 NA CASSIGPGPPQHF TGTGCCAGTAGTATTGGTCCAGGGCCGCCCCAGCATTTT
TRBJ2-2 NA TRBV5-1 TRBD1 CASSIGPGQYNTGELFF TGCGCCAGCAGCATAGGGCCGGGACAGTACAACACCGGGGAGCTGTTTTTT
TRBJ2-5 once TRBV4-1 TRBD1 CASSLWDRTRTGETQYF TGCGCCAGCAGCCTGTGGGACAGGACGCGGACGGGGGAGACCCAGTACTTC
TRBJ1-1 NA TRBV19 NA CASSVGGNNLNTEAFF TGTGCCAGTAGTGTGGGGGGTAATAACCTGAACACTGAAGCTTTCTTT
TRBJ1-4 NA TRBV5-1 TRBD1 CASSSQGAGEKLFF TGCGCCAGCAGCTCCCAGGGGGCGGGGGAAAAACTGTTTTTT
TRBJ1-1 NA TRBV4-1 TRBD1 CASSLDRGTEAFF TGCGCCAGCAGCCTAGACAGGGGCACTGAAGCTTTCTTT
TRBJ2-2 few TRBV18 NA CASSPPSQFANTGELFF TGTGCCAGCTCACCACCGTCTCAGTTCGCGAACACCGGGGAGCTGTTTTTT
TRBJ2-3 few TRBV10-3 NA CAISESAAGAPDTQYF TGTGCCATCAGTGAGTCGGCGGCGGGGGCGCCAGATACGCAGTATTTT
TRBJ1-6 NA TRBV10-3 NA CAISDSRTANSPLHF TGTGCCATCAGTGACTCCCGAACAGCCAATTCACCCCTCCACTTT
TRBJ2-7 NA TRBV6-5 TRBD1 CASSNPGQSSYEQYF TGTGCCAGCAGTAACCCGGGACAGAGCTCCTACGAGCAGTACTTC
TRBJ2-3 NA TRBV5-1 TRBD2 CASSLVPGGESDTQYF TGCGCCAGCAGCTTGGTTCCGGGGGGTGAATCAGATACGCAGTATTTT
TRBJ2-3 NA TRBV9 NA CASRGDADTQYF TGTGCCAGCAGGGGCGACGCAGATACGCAGTATTTT
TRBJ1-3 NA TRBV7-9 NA CASSQQWGNTIYF TGTGCCAGCAGCCAACAGTGGGGAAACACCATATATTTT
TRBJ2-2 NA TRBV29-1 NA CSVGTVNTGELFF TGCAGCGTTGGGACAGTGAACACCGGGGAGCTGTTTTTT
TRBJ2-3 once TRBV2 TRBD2 CASSNRGTSGGAADTQYF TGTGCCAGCAGCAACCGTGGGACTAGCGGGGGGGCAGCAGATACGCAGTATTTT
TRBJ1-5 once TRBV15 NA CATSRPHLTLRNQPQHF TGTGCCACCAGCAGACCCCACCTGACACTCCGCAATCAGCCCCAGCATTTT
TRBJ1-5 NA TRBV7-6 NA CASSLRSGNQPQHF TGTGCCAGCAGCTTACGCAGCGGCAATCAGCCCCAGCATTTT
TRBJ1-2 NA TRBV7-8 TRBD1 CASSPNVGRQGDNYGYTF TGTGCCAGCAGTCCAAACGTGGGGAGACAGGGGGACAACTATGGCTACACCTTC
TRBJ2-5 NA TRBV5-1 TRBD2 CASSVAGGETQYF TGCGCCAGCAGTGTCGCGGGAGGTGAGACCCAGTACTTC
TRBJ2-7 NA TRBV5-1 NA CASSDSWSNDEQYF TGCGCCAGCAGCGACAGTTGGTCAAATGACGAGCAGTACTTC
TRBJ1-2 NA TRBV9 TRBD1 CASSVGTGGSYGYTF TGTGCCAGCAGCGTGGGGACAGGGGGCAGCTATGGCTACACCTTC
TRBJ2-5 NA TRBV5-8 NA CASSGSWDSWKETQYF TGTGCCAGCAGCGGTAGCTGGGACTCCTGGAAGGAGACCCAGTACTTC
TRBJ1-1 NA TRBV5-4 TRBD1 CASSLALTGGTEAFF TGTGCCAGCAGCTTGGCCCTAACAGGGGGCACTGAAGCTTTCTTT
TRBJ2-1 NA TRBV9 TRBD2 CASSVGLSSGNNEQFF TGTGCCAGCAGCGTAGGATTGTCTAGCGGGAACAATGAGCAGTTCTTC
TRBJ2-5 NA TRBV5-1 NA CASRPTGETQYF TGCGCCAGCAGGCCGACAGGAGAGACCCAGTACTTC
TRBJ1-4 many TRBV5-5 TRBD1 CASSLDLTGAREKLFF TGTGCCAGCAGCTTGGATCTCACAGGGGCCCGCGAAAAACTGTTTTTT
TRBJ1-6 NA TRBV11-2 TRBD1 CASSLTGGESPLHF TGTGCCAGCAGCTTAACAGGGGGCGAATCACCCCTCCACTTT
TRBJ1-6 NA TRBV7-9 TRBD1 CASSPGTGENNSPLHF TGTGCCAGCAGCCCGGGGACAGGTGAAAATAATTCACCCCTCCACTTT
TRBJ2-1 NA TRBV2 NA CASSGWGRSYNEQFF TGTGCCAGCAGTGGTTGGGGCCGATCCTACAATGAGCAGTTCTTC
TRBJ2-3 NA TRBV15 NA CATSRAIYGTDTQYF TGTGCCACCAGCAGAGCTATATACGGCACAGATACGCAGTATTTT
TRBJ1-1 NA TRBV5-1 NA CASSLALNTEAFF TGCGCCAGCAGCTTGGCTTTGAACACTGAAGCTTTCTTT
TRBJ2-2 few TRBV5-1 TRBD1 CASSTEVQGPTGELFF TGCGCCAGCAGCACGGAGGTACAGGGGCCGACCGGGGAGCTGTTTTTT
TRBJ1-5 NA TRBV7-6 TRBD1 CASSSGQGKSNQPQHF TGTGCCAGCAGCTCGGGACAGGGGAAGAGCAATCAGCCCCAGCATTTT
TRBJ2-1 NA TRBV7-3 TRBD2 CASSLPTSGYDNEQFF TGTGCCAGCAGCTTACCGACTAGCGGGTATGACAATGAGCAGTTCTTC
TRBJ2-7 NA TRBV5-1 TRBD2 CASSLELAGGTYEQYF TGCGCCAGCAGCTTGGAACTAGCGGGAGGGACCTACGAGCAGTACTTC
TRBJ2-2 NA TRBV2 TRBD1 CASSVQQGGGELFF TGTGCCAGCAGTGTCCAACAGGGGGGCGGGGAGCTGTTTTTT
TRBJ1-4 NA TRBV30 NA CAWNPDRSNEKLFF TGTGCCTGGAACCCCGACAGATCTAATGAAAAACTGTTTTTT
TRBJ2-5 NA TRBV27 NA CASSSGPTPETQYF TGTGCCAGCAGTTCTGGGCCGACCCCGGAGACCCAGTACTTC
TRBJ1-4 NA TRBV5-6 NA CASSLALNSEGEKLFF TGTGCCAGCAGCTTGGCCTTAAACTCGGAGGGTGAAAAACTGTTTTTT
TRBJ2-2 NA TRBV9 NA CASSARQGGTGELFF TGTGCCAGCAGCGCCAGACAGGGAGGCACCGGGGAGCTGTTTTTT
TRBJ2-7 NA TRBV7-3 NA CASSRTRQVVAEQYF TGTGCCAGCAGCCGAACCCGACAGGTCGTCGCCGAGCAGTACTTC
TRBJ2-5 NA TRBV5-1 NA CASSWEGQFQETQYF TGCGCCAGCAGTTGGGAGGGACAATTTCAAGAGACCCAGTACTTC
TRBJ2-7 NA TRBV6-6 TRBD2 CASSFETSGAGYEQYF TGTGCCAGCAGTTTCGAGACTAGCGGGGCGGGGTACGAGCAGTACTTC
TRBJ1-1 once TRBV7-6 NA CASRDGQYTEAFF TGTGCCAGCAGAGACGGACAGTACACTGAAGCTTTCTTT
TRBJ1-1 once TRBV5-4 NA CASSLGGVVRTEAFF TGTGCCAGCAGCTTGGGCGGGGTTGTTAGAACTGAAGCTTTCTTT
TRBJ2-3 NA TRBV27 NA CASSSDSSTDTQYF TGTGCCAGCAGTTCGGACTCTAGCACAGATACGCAGTATTTT
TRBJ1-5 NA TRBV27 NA CASSLDTGSNQPQHF TGTGCCAGCAGTTTAGATACAGGGAGCAATCAGCCCCAGCATTTT
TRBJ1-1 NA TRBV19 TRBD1 CASKDPGGPNTEAFF TGTGCCAGTAAGGACCCAGGGGGCCCGAACACTGAAGCTTTCTTT
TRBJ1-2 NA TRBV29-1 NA CSVEDWSGGGYTF TGCAGCGTTGAAGATTGGTCCGGCGGAGGCTACACCTTC
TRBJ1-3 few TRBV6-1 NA CASSEAGGSGNTIYF TGTGCCAGCAGTGAAGCGGGAGGGAGTGGAAACACCATATATTTT
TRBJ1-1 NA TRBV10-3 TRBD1 CAISEPGTAATEAFF TGTGCCATCAGTGAGCCGGGGACAGCAGCTACTGAAGCTTTCTTT
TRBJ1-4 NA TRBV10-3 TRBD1 CAISESRGPSEKLFF TGTGCCATCAGTGAGTCAAGGGGGCCAAGTGAAAAACTGTTTTTT
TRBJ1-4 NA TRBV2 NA CASSEPGLKEKLFF TGTGCCAGCAGTGAACCAGGGCTTAAAGAAAAACTGTTTTTT
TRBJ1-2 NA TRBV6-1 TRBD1 CASSAGRTGTVIGYTF TGTGCCAGCAGTGCCGGGCGAACCGGGACAGTCATAGGCTACACCTTC
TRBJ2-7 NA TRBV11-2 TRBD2 CASSFAGTSYEQYF TGTGCCAGCAGCTTCGCCGGGACTAGCTACGAGCAGTACTTC
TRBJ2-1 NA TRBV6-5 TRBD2 CASSYSPGRAYNEQFF TGTGCCAGCAGTTACTCTCCCGGGAGGGCCTACAATGAGCAGTTCTTC